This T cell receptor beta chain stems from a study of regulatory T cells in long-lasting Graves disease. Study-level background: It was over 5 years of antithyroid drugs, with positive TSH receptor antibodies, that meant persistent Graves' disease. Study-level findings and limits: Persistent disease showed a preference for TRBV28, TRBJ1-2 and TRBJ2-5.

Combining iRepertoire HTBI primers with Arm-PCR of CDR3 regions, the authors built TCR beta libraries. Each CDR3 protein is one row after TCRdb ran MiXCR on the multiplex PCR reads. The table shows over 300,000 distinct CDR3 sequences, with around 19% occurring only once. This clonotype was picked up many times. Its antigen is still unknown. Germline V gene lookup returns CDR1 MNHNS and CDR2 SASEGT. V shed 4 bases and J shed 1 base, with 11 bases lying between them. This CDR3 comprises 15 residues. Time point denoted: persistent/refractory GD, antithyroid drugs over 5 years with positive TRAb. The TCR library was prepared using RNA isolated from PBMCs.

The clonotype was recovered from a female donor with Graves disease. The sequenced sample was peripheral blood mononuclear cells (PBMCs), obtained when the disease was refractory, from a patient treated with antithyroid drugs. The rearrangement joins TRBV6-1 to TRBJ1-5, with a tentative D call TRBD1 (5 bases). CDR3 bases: TGTGCCAGCAGTGTAAGGGGCACAAGCAATCAGCCCCAGCATTTT. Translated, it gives CASSVRGTSNQPQHF.